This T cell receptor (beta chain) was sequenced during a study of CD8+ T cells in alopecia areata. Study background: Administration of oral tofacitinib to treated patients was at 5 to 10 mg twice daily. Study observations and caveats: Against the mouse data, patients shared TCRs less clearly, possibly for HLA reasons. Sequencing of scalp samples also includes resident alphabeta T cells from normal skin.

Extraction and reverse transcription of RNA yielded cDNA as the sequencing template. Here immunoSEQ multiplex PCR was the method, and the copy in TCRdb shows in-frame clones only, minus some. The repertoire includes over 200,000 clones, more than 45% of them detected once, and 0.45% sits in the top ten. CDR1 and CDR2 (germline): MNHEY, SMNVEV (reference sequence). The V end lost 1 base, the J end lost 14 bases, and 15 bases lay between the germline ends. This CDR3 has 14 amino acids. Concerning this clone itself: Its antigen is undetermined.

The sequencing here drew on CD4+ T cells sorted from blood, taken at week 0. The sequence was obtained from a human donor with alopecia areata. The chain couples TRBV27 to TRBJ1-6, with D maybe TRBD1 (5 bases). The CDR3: CASSLWADPGALHF. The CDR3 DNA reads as TGTGCCAGCAGTTTATGGGCGGACCCGGGGGCCCTCCACTTT.